Listed below are T cell receptor beta chains from one sample, sequenced in a study of glioma-infiltrating T cells. One entry per CDR3 protein results from TCRdb running MiXCR on the multiplex PCR reads. The repertoire consists of some 22,000 distinct CDR3 sequences, with 20% to 25% occurring once and the leading ten covering roughly 13%. The sample was glioma tissue, nonneoplastic brain tissue, or PBMCs (not recorded which). These receptors all stem from a human donor with low-grade glioma or glioblastoma, undergoing nonglioma brain surgery, or in good health (not recorded which). Both conserved end residues are trimmed from each CDR3. Each record gives: V gene, clone size, CDR3 protein. Rows give clone size only sometimes, using once, few, many, or a class for an expanded clone.

TRBV7-9	.	ARSLDGGGAGSQF
TRBV5-4	few	ASSLASGTGFITEAF
TRBV4-3	few	ASSQDTGNTMNTEAF
TRBV18	many	ASSPNSLNTEAF
TRBV12-5	few	ASGPPAGEAF
TRBV29-1	.	SVSAQRGPTDTQY
TRBV5-8	.	ATAETDTQY
TRBV3-1	few	ASSQVGGNTEAF
TRBV4-3	.	ASSQDFSSAYSGNTIY
TRBV7-9	many	ASGRTGTERGADTQY
TRBV30	.	AWSLRSSYNEQF
TRBV4-1	many	ASSQGTGRNEQF
TRBV4-3	many	ASSQDPAGSAGTQY
TRBV28	many	ASSRTGMYTGELF
TRBV12-3/TRBV12-4	.	ASSPRFASPNEQY
TRBV6-1	many	ASTLPGGAYNEQF
TRBV7-2	few	ASSLEKLAGDQETQY
TRBV20-1	many	SARVGRADLTNEKLF
TRBV28	many	ASSLPTDTQY
TRBV6-2/TRBV6-3	many	ASSYVLYNEQF
TRBV24-1	.	ATSDGTDDSGNTIY
TRBV11-2	.	ASSSSLATYEQY
TRBV2	.	ASVGKSGAPTDTQY
TRBV6-1	medium-sized	ASSILSGGAYEQY
TRBV4-2	.	ASSLWKMNTEAF
TRBV7-2	many	ASSPDRSSGNTIY
TRBV7-2	many	ATGGGARDTQY
TRBV19	.	ASSIAYGYT
TRBV6-1	medium-sized	ASSSRTEAVVETQY
TRBV7-9	many	ASSQTEYQETQY
TRBV6-6	.	ASSFVPGVNNEQY
TRBV28	many	ASSLFRDGNEQY
TRBV20-1	many	SAREQGRGYGYT
TRBV19	many	ASSIGNTEAF
TRBV6-1	many	ASSFVAENYGYT
TRBV7-9	few	ASSSRGAQGYGYT
TRBV2	.	ASSLRSGGGNQPQH
TRBV28	many	ASSLYLGAGEVPNGYT
TRBV3-1	few	ASSPRDRNYGYT
TRBV10-3	.	AISGDSGTGGRALH
TRBV20-1	many	SARDLERPTGTRQF
TRBV6-1	medium-sized	ASSPSVYEQY
TRBV2	many	ASSEQGPDTQY
TRBV3-1	.	ASSQVAETQY
TRBV4-2	.	ASSLTSRGAEKLF
TRBV20-1	.	SARIRQGDEQF
TRBV3-1	few	ASSQDLYPYEQY
TRBV20-1	many	SARTGGNQPQH
TRBV5-4	.	ASSNPGKVNYGYT
TRBV29-1	many	SAVDRGVGYT
TRBV6-2/TRBV6-3	.	ASSYSRTGTWAGELF
TRBV27	once	ASRIGKADNQPQH
TRBV29-1	.	SVVERAGKRDGYT
TRBV28	many	ASSSTGGLNDSPLH
TRBV5-6	once	ASSETGAGNTIY